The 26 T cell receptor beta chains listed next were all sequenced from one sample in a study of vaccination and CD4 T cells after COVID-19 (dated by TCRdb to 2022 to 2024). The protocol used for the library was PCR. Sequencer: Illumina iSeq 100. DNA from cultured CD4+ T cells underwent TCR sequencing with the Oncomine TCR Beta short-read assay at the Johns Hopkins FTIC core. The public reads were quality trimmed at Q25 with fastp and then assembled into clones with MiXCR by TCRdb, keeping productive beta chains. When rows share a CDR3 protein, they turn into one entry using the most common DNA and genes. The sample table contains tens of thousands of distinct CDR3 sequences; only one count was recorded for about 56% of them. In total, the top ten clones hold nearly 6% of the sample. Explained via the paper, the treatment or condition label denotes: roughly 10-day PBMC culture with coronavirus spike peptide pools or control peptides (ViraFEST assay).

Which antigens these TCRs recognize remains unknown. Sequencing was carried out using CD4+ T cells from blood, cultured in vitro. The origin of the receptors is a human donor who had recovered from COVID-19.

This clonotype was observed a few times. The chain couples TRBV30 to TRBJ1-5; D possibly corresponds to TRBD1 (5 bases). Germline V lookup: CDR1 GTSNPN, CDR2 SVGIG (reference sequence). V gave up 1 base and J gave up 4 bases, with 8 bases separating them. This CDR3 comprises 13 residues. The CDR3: CAWSGPGNQPQHF. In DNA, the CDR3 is TGTGCCTGGAGTGGGCCAGGGAATCAGCCCCAGCATTTT. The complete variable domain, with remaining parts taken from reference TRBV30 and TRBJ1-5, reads SQTIHQWPATLVQPVGSPLSLECTVEGTSNPNLYWYRQAAGRGLQLLFYSVGIGQISSEVPQNLSASRPQDRQFILSSKKLLLSDSGFYLCAWSGPGNQPQHFGDGTRLSIL.

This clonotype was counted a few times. The CDR3 protein is CASSPRLTGSQPQHF. The CDR3 DNA reads TGTGCCAGCAGCCCCAGGTTAACAGGGTCTCAGCCCCAGCATTTT. V usage is TRBV7-2 and J usage is TRBJ1-5, with D perhaps TRBD1 (6 bases). Germline CDR1 is SGHTA and CDR2 is FQGNSA. The length of the CDR3 is 15 residues. V dropped 5 bases and J dropped 6 bases, with 17 bases sitting between them.

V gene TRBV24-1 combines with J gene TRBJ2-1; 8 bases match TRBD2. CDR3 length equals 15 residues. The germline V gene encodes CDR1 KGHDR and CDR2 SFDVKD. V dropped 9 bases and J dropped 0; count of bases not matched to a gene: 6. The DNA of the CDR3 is TGTGCCACCGGGGCGGGAGGAAGCTCCTACAATGAGCAGTTCTTC. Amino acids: CATGAGGSSYNEQFF.

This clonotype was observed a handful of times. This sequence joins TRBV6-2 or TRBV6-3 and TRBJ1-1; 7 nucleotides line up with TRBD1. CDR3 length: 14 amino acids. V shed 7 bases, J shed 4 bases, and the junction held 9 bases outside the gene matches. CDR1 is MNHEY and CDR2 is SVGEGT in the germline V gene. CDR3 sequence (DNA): TGTGCCAGCATACTAAAGACAGGGTTCACTGAAGCTTTCTTT. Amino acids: CASILKTGFTEAFF.

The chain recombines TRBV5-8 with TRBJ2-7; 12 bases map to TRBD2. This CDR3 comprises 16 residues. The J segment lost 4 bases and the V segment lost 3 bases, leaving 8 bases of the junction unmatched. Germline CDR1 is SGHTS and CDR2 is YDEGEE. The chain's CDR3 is CASSSSSGRAGYEQYF. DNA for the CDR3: TGTGCCAGCAGCTCTTCTAGCGGGAGGGCCGGGTACGAGCAGTACTTC.

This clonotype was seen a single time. The CDR3 bases are TGCAGTGCTAGAGATATAGGTAGGGTTGAAGAGACCCAGTACTTC. As protein: CSARDIGRVEETQYF. The rearrangement joins TRBV20-1 to TRBJ2-5; D not resolved. CDR3 length: 15 amino acids. The V gene's germline CDR1 is DFQATT and CDR2 SNEGSKA (reference sequence). Deletions cut 0 bases from V and 3 bases from J, with 14 bases between.

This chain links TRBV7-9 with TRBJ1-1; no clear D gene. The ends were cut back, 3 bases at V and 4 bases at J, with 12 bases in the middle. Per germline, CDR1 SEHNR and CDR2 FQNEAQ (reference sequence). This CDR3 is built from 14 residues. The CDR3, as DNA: TGTGCCAGCAGCTTGACTCTAGGGCCCACTGAAGCTTTCTTT. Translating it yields CASSLTLGPTEAFF.

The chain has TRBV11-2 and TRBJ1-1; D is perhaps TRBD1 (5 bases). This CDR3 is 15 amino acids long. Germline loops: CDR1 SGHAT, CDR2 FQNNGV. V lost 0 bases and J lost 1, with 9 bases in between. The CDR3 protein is CASSLDPGPNTEAFF. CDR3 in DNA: TGTGCCAGCAGCTTAGATCCGGGACCGAACACTGAAGCTTTCTTT.

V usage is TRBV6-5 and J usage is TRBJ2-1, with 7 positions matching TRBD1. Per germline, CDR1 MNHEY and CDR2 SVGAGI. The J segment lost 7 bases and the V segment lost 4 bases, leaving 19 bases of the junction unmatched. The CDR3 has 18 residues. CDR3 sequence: CASSFLIPGTVSKNEQFF. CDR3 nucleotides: TGTGCCAGCAGTTTCTTAATCCCCGGGACAGTGAGTAAGAATGAGCAGTTCTTC.

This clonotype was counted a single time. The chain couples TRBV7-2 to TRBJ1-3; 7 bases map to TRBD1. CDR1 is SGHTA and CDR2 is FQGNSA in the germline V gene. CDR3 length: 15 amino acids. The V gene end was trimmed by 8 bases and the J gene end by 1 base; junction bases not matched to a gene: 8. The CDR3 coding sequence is TGTGCCAGCCTTGGTACACAGGGGTCTGGAAACACCATATATTTT. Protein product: CASLGTQGSGNTIYF. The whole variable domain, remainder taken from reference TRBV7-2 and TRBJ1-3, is GAGVSQSPSNKVTEKGKDVELRCDPISGHTALYWYRQSLGQGLEFLIYFQGNSAPDKSGLPSDRFSAERTGGSVSTLTIQRTQQEDSAVYLCASLGTQGSGNTIYFGEGSWLTVV.

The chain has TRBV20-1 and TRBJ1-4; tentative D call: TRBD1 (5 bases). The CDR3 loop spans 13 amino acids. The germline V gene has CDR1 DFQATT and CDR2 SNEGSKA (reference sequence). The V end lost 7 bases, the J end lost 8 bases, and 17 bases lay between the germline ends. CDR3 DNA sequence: TGCAGTGTACCGAGGGGAGGGGACGAAAAACTGTTTTTT. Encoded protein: CSVPRGGDEKLFF.

CDR3 in amino acids: CASSLGGSYSNQPQHF. As DNA, the CDR3 is TGCGCCAGCAGCTTGGGCGGGAGTTATAGCAATCAGCCCCAGCATTTT. The chain is built from TRBV5-1 and TRBJ1-5; D is unclear. This CDR3 has 16 amino acids. Germline V gives CDR1 SGHRS, CDR2 YFSETQ. Trimming removed 0 bases from V and 0 bases from J, with 10 bases in between.

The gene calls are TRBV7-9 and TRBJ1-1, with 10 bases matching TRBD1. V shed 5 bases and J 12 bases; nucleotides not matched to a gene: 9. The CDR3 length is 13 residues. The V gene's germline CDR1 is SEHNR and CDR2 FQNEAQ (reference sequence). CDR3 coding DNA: TGTGCCAGCAGCCGTGGACAGGGGGTTGGGACTTTCTTT. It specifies CASSRGQGVGTFF.

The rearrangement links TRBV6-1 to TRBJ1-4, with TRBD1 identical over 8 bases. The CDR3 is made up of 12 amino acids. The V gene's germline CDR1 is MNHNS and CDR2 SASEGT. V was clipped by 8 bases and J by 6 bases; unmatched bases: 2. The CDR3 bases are TGTGCCAGCTCGACAGGGGATGAAAAACTGTTTTTT. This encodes CASSTGDEKLFF.

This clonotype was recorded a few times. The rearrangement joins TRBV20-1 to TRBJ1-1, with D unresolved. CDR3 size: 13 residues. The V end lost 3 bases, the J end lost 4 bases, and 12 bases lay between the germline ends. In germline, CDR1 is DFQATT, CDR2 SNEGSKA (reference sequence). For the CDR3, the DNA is TGCAGTGCTAGCCTCGATGAGGCCACTGAAGCTTTCTTT. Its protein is CSASLDEATEAFF.

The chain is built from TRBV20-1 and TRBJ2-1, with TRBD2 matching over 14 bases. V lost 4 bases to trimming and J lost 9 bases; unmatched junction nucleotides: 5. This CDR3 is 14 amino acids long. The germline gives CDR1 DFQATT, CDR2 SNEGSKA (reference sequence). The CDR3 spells CSATGTSGSLEQFF. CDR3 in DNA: TGCAGTGCTACCGGGACTAGCGGGAGCCTTGAGCAGTTCTTC.

The CDR3: CASSYSTSFSNQPQHF. CDR3 bases: TGTGCCAGCAGTTACTCGACAAGTTTTAGCAATCAGCCCCAGCATTTT. V usage is TRBV6-5 and J usage is TRBJ1-5; D is ambiguous. V lost 0 bases and J lost 0, with 9 bases in between. The CDR3 contains 16 residues. Germline V lookup: CDR1 MNHEY, CDR2 SVGAGI.

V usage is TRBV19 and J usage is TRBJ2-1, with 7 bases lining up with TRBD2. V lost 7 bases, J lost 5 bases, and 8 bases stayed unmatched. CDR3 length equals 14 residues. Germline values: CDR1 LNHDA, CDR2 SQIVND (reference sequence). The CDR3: CASKPWGGDNEQFF. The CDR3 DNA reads TGTGCCAGTAAGCCCTGGGGAGGGGACAATGAGCAGTTCTTC. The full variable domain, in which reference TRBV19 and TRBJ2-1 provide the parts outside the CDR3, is DGGITQSPKYLFRKEGQNVTLSCEQNLNHDAMYWYRQDPGQGLRLIYYSQIVNDFQKGDIAEGYSVSREKKESFPLTVTSAQKNPTAFYLCASKPWGGDNEQFFGPGTRLTVL.

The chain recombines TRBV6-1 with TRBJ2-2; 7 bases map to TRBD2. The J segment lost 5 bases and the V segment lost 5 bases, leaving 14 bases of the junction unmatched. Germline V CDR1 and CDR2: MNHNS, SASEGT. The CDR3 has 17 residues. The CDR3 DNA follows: TGTGCCAGCAGTCTGAGGAAGGGAGGGGTTAAAACCGGGGAGCTGTTTTTT. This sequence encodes CASSLRKGGVKTGELFF.

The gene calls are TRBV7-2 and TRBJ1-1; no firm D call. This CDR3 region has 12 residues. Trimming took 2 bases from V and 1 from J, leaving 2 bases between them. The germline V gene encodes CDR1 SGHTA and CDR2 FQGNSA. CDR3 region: CASSLKNTEAFF. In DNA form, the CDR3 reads TGTGCCAGCAGCTTAAAGAACACTGAAGCTTTCTTT.

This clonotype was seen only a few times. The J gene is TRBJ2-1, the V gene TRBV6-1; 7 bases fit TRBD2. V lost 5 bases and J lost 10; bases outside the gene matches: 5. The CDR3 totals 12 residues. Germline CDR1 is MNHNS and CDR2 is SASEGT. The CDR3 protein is CASSPRLAEQFF. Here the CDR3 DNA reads TGTGCCAGCAGTCCCCGACTAGCCGAGCAGTTCTTC.

The DNA of the CDR3 is TGTGCCAGCAGCTTGGTAGGGGGGGACACTGAAGCTTTCTTT. Translated: CASSLVGGDTEAFF. The chain has TRBV11-2 and TRBJ1-1, with D possibly matching TRBD1 (6 bases). This CDR3 has 14 residues. The ends were cut back, 3 bases at V and 3 bases at J, with 11 bases in the middle. The germline V gene encodes CDR1 SGHAT and CDR2 FQNNGV. Full variable domain (remainder filled in from reference TRBV11-2 and TRBJ1-1): EAGVAQSPRYKIIEKRQSVAFWCNPISGHATLYWYQQILGQGPKLLIQFQNNGVVDDSQLPKDRFSAERLKGVDSTLKIQPAKLEDSAVYLCASSLVGGDTEAFFGQGTRLTVV.

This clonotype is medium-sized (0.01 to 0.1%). In nucleotides, the CDR3 is TGTGCCAGTAAAACAGCCCAGGCGGGCTTCGGCTACACCTTC. It is translated as CASKTAQAGFGYTF. The chain has TRBV19 and TRBJ1-2; D not certain. CDR3 length equals 14 residues. Per the germline V gene, CDR1 is LNHDA and CDR2 is SQIVND (reference sequence). Trimming stripped 7 bases from V and 8 bases from J, with 20 bases between.

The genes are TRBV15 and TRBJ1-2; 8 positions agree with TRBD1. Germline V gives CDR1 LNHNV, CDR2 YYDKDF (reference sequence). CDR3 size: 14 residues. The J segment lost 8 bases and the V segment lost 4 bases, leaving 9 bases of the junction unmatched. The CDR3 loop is CATSIDRGQGGYTF. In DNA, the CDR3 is TGTGCCACCAGCATAGACAGGGGCCAGGGGGGCTACACCTTC.

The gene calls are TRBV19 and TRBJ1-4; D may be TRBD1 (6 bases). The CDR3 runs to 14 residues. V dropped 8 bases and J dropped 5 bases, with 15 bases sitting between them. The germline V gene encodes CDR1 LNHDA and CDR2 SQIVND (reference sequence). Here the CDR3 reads CASGPGQQNEKLFF. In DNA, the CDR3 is TGTGCCAGTGGACCCGGACAGCAAAATGAAAAACTGTTTTTT.

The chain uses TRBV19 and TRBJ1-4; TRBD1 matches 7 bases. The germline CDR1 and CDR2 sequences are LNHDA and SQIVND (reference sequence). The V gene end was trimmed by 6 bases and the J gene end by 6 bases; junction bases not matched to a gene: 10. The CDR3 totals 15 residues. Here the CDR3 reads CASRRRQGVYEKLFF. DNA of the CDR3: TGTGCCAGTAGACGTCGACAGGGAGTCTATGAAAAACTGTTTTTT.